This TCR beta chain was sequenced during a study of cytomegalovirus exposure and HLA in healthy donors. Overall study findings and caveats: The tendency of first-cohort TCR clusters to co-occur in the roughly 130 validation repertoires emerged from a later analysis. The study put roughly 160 TCR beta chains on its list as cytomegalovirus-associated.

Germline assignment: CDR1 MDHEN and CDR2 SYDVKM. The CDR3 covers 19 residues. Trimming left V 5 bases short and J 8 bases short, with 30 bases between. Turning to this clone: Antigen unknown.

Assay used: immunoSEQ multiplex PCR; TCRdb lists only in-frame clones, some missing. The repertoire holds about 360,000 clones, with roughly 89% as singletons. The source is a woman younger than 35 in good health and CMV-seronegative. This chain joins TRBV28 and TRBJ1-4, with a tentative D call TRBD1 (6 bases). Sequenced input: PBMCs. The CDR3 reads CASSLPTTGIIPIREKLFF. In nucleotides, the CDR3 is TGTGCCAGCAGTCTCCCTACGACAGGCATAATTCCTATAAGGGAAAAACTGTTTTTT.